Below, 24 T cell receptor beta chains from the same sample are listed, as sequenced in a study of cytomegalovirus exposure and HLA in healthy donors. Primers for the PCR totalled 60 Vbeta and 13 Jbeta. The protocol was immunoSEQ multiplex PCR, while the TCRdb copy is restricted to in-frame clones and leaves out a portion. Of 90,000 to 120,000 clones listed, about 84% are singletons. Sequences were obtained from PBMCs. The receptors were sampled from a young man in good health and CMV-seronegative.

J is TRBJ2-1 and V is TRBV11-2; D is uncertain. This CDR3 is 15 amino acids long. V was clipped by 1 base and J by 3 bases, with 10 bases between them. Looked up from germline, CDR1 is SGHAT and CDR2 is FQNNGV. The CDR3 loop reads CASSLGRDGYNEQFF. In DNA form, the CDR3 reads TGTGCCAGCAGCTTAGGTCGCGATGGCTACAATGAGCAGTTCTTC. Full variable domain (remainder filled in from reference TRBV11-2 and TRBJ2-1): EAGVAQSPRYKIIEKRQSVAFWCNPISGHATLYWYQQILGQGPKLLIQFQNNGVVDDSQLPKDRFSAERLKGVDSTLKIQPAKLEDSAVYLCASSLGRDGYNEQFFGPGTRLTVL.

J is TRBJ2-2 and V is TRBV11-2; 8 bases align to TRBD2. This CDR3 is 17 amino acids long. The germline CDR1 and CDR2 sequences are SGHAT and FQNNGV. The V gene end was trimmed by 6 bases and the J gene end by 4 bases; junction bases not matched to a gene: 13. The CDR3 loop reads CASRHPGGGPGTGELFF. DNA for the CDR3: TGTGCCAGCAGACACCCGGGAGGGGGGCCGGGCACCGGGGAGCTGTTTTTT.

The V call is TRBV7-6, the J call TRBJ1-1; 9 nucleotides agree with TRBD1. Germline CDR1 reads SGHVS; CDR2 reads FNYEAQ. The CDR3 is 15 residues long. V was clipped by 0 bases and J by 7 bases; unmatched bases: 6. The CDR3 is CASSLAYRGPGEAFF. CDR3 nucleotides: TGTGCCAGCAGCTTAGCCTACAGGGGGCCGGGTGAAGCTTTCTTT.

This chain links TRBV28 with TRBJ2-1; 7 nucleotides match TRBD2. Germline trimming cut 5 bases from V and 5 bases from J; bases unmatched to any gene: 15. Germline CDR1 MDHEN, CDR2 SYDVKM. This CDR3 has 17 amino acids. CDR3 sequence (DNA): TGTGCCAGCAGTCCATCCCCCTGGGGGAGGGCCGACAATGAGCAGTTCTTC. Amino acid sequence: CASSPSPWGRADNEQFF.

The rearrangement joins TRBV6-6 to TRBJ2-7, with TRBD1 identical over 8 bases. The CDR3 runs 15 residues. V shed 0 bases and J 6 bases; nucleotides not matched to a gene: 7. Germline V gene data show CDR1 as MNHNY and CDR2 as SVGAGI (reference sequence). The CDR3 nucleotides read TGTGCCAGCAGTTACTCAGGGACAGGAGCCTCCGAGCAGTACTTC. It specifies CASSYSGTGASEQYF.

The rearrangement uses TRBV28 and TRBJ1-5; D remains unclear. V was shortened by 1 base and J by 11 bases, with 9 bases between the two germline ends. CDR1 MDHEN and CDR2 SYDVKM come from the germline V gene. This CDR3 has 12 amino acids. CDR3 sequence reads: CASSLLGLSQHF. The CDR3 DNA reads TGTGCCAGCAGTTTATTGGGCCTGTCCCAGCATTTT.

This clone occurred a few times. The J gene is TRBJ1-3, the V gene TRBV15; 8 positions match TRBD1. V gave up 8 bases and J gave up 0 bases; unmatched junction bases: 6. CDR1 is LNHNV, CDR2 YYDKDF, per germline (reference sequence). This CDR3 has 15 amino acids. CDR3 in amino acids: CATSPDRGSGNTIYF. The CDR3 DNA is TGTGCCACCTCTCCCGACAGGGGCTCTGGAAACACCATATATTTT.

The chain carries TRBV19 and TRBJ1-5; 8 bases are a match to TRBD1. V trimming: 5 bases; J trimming: 1 base; junction bases outside the gene matches: 4. The CDR3 covers 15 residues. Germline CDR1 and CDR2: LNHDA and SQIVND (reference sequence). The DNA of the CDR3 is TGTGCCAGTAGTCCCCCAGGGGGCAGCAATCAGCCCCAGCATTTT. Translation gives CASSPPGGSNQPQHF.

This rearrangement joins TRBV7-3 to TRBJ2-1; TRBD2 matches at 13 bases. Germline V gene lookup returns CDR1 SGHTA and CDR2 FQGTGA. The CDR3 extends over 14 amino acids. V trimming: 4 bases; J trimming: 9 bases; junction bases outside the gene matches: 3. CDR3 residues: CASSSRTSGSEQFF. The CDR3 DNA is TGTGCCAGCAGCTCTCGGACTAGCGGGAGTGAGCAGTTCTTC.

The V gene is TRBV4-1, the J gene TRBJ2-1, with TRBD2 matching 12 bases. The CDR3 extends over 17 amino acids. J gave up 7 bases and V 4 bases, and 11 bases lay outside the gene matches. Germline lookup yields CDR1 MGHRA and CDR2 YSYEKL. For the CDR3, the DNA is TGCGCCAGCAGCCGAAGACTAGCGGGAGATGGAAGTAATGAGCAGTTCTTC. Translated: CASSRRLAGDGSNEQFF.

This sequence joins TRBV5-1 and TRBJ2-7, with 9 bases aligning to TRBD1. Germline lookup yields CDR1 SGHRS and CDR2 YFSETQ. The V gene end was trimmed by 0 bases and the J gene end by 6 bases; junction bases not matched to a gene: 16. CDR3 length: 18 amino acids. The CDR3, as DNA: TGCGCCAGCAGCTTGGTAGGTGGTCCGCCAAGGACAGGGGTCGAGCAGTACTTC. This translates into CASSLVGGPPRTGVEQYF.

The genes are TRBV4-1 and TRBJ2-7; 7 bases match TRBD1. Germline CDR1 MGHRA, CDR2 YSYEKL. V lost 0 bases to trimming and J lost 2 bases; unmatched junction nucleotides: 4. There are 15 residues in the CDR3. CDR3 protein: CASSQEKGAAYEQYF. Here the CDR3 DNA reads TGCGCCAGCAGCCAAGAAAAGGGGGCGGCCTACGAGCAGTACTTC.

The chain combines TRBV5-1 with TRBJ2-5, with 10 nucleotides matching TRBD2. CDR3 size: 14 residues. Looked up from germline, CDR1 is SGHRS and CDR2 is YFSETQ. The J segment lost 5 bases and the V segment lost 7 bases, leaving 8 bases of the junction unmatched. CDR3 DNA sequence: TGCGCCAGCGTAGGCCTAGCGGGAGCCGAGACCCAGTACTTC. Protein product: CASVGLAGAETQYF.

V and J are TRBV4-1 and TRBJ1-2; 12 nucleotides align to TRBD1. The CDR3 totals 17 residues. Germline V gives CDR1 MGHRA, CDR2 YSYEKL. V gave up 8 bases and J gave up 5 bases; unmatched junction bases: 15. The CDR3: CASGSYGGTGGGYGYTF. The CDR3 DNA follows: TGCGCCAGCGGCTCTTACGGGGGGACAGGGGGCGGGTATGGCTACACCTTC.

The chain has TRBV27 and TRBJ1-2; tentatively, D is TRBD1 (6 bases). In germline, CDR1 is MNHEY, CDR2 SMNVEV (reference sequence). The V end lost 6 bases, the J end lost 3 bases, and 14 bases lay between the germline ends. CDR3 length equals 14 residues. The CDR3 spells CASRLDRRDYGYTF. Here the CDR3 DNA reads TGTGCCAGCAGACTCGACAGGAGAGACTATGGCTACACCTTC.

V is TRBV5-1 and J is TRBJ1-2; 8 nucleotides agree with TRBD1. The CDR3 contains 18 residues. Germline loops: CDR1 SGHRS, CDR2 YFSETQ. The ends lost 1 base at V and 4 bases at J; junction bases unmatched: 15. DNA of the CDR3: TGCGCCAGCAGCTTGTCGGGGACAGGTCCCCGCTTTACCTATGGCTACACCTTC. Translation gives CASSLSGTGPRFTYGYTF.

The sample holds a few counts of this clone. The V call is TRBV5-1, the J call TRBJ2-7; 7 nucleotides align to TRBD1. The trim removed 2 bases at V and 3 bases at J, leaving 8 bases unmatched. The CDR3 is made up of 15 amino acids. CDR1 and CDR2 (germline): SGHRS, YFSETQ. The CDR3 sequence: CASSFSSGQLYEQYF. The CDR3 DNA follows: TGCGCCAGCAGCTTTTCATCGGGACAGCTCTACGAGCAGTACTTC.

This clone turned up a few times. The genes are TRBV9 and TRBJ2-2; the D is unclear. From germline, CDR1 is SGDLS and CDR2 YYNGEE. V lost 3 bases and J 9 bases, leaving 15 bases between the germline ends. CDR3 length: 14 residues. The CDR3 region is CASSGGVGLRELFF. For the CDR3, the DNA is TGTGCCAGCAGCGGCGGAGTGGGTCTCCGGGAGCTGTTTTTT.

The chain links TRBV6-5 to TRBJ2-3; 13 nucleotides line up with TRBD2. Germline values: CDR1 MNHEY, CDR2 SVGAGI. Trimming took 0 bases from V and 8 from J; bases not matched to a gene: 5. CDR3 length equals 16 residues. CDR3 residues: CASSYSGLAGVRTQYF. For the CDR3, the DNA is TGTGCCAGCAGTTACTCCGGACTAGCGGGGGTTCGTACGCAGTATTTT.

The chain recombines TRBV7-3 with TRBJ1-2; D ambiguous. CDR1 is SGHTA and CDR2 is FQGTGA in the germline V gene. V gave up 4 bases and J gave up 8 bases, with 11 bases separating them. CDR3 length: 12 amino acids. The CDR3 here is CASSSPPGGYTF. CDR3 bases: TGTGCCAGCAGCTCCCCCCCGGGGGGCTACACCTTC.

This chain uses TRBV29-1 with TRBJ2-3; no clear D. The CDR3 covers 15 residues. Germline CDR1 and CDR2: SQVTM and ANQGSEA. V was shortened by 4 bases and J by 2 bases, with 16 bases between the two germline ends. CDR3: CSVGTPIDITDTQYF. The DNA for the CDR3 is TGCAGCGTTGGAACGCCAATAGACATCACAGATACGCAGTATTTT.

The rearrangement joins TRBV9 to TRBJ1-2; no clear D. With 0 bases removed from V and 1 base from J, the gap between germline ends came to 10 bases. This CDR3 contains 15 residues. Per the germline V gene, CDR1 is SGDLS and CDR2 is YYNGEE. CDR3 loop: CASSVGRGLNYGYTF. The CDR3 nucleotides are TGTGCCAGCAGCGTAGGGCGGGGTCTTAACTATGGCTACACCTTC.

This rearrangement joins TRBV7-8 to TRBJ2-7; D possibly corresponds to TRBD1 (5 bases). The CDR3 runs 13 residues. The germline V gene encodes CDR1 SGHVS and CDR2 FQNEAQ. Trimming took 5 bases from V and 4 from J, leaving 12 bases between them. The CDR3: CASSQDTLYEQYF. The CDR3 DNA reads TGTGCCAGCAGCCAGGACACCTTGTACGAGCAGTACTTC.

This chain uses TRBV7-8 with TRBJ2-3; 8 bases align to TRBD2. Germline V CDR1 and CDR2: SGHVS, FQNEAQ. CDR3 length: 14 amino acids. With V trimmed by 4 bases and J by 2 bases, 2 bases remained unmatched. The CDR3 loop is CASSSLADTDTQYF. CDR3 DNA sequence: TGTGCCAGCAGCTCACTAGCGGACACAGATACGCAGTATTTT.